These 10 T cell receptor beta chains came from one sample sequenced in a study of blood T cell repertoires in COVID-19. Method: immunoSEQ multiplex PCR; TCRdb's copy keeps in-frame clones and lacks some. Found here are roughly 97,000 clones, roughly 80% of them singletons; the top ten hold roughly 3.4%. Sequenced input: peripheral blood. Receptor source: a woman at least 80 years old with active or convalescent COVID-19.

This clone was counted at least ten times. The gene calls are TRBV3-1 (or the pseudogene TRBV3-2) and TRBJ2-3; tentatively, D is TRBD1 (6 bases). This CDR3 has 19 residues. V gave up 0 bases and J gave up 2 bases, with 21 bases separating them. The germline CDR1 and CDR2 sequences are LGHDT and YNNKEL (reference sequence). CDR3 DNA: TGTGCCAGCAGCCAAGATAGCCCCCTAGGTAGGGGGTACACAGATACGCAGTATTTT. Translating it yields CASSQDSPLGRGYTDTQYF.

This chain joins TRBV18 and TRBJ1-1, with a weak D call TRBD1 (6 bases). The CDR3 covers 12 residues. V gave up 4 bases and J gave up 7 bases, with 10 bases separating them. Germline-derived CDR1 and CDR2 are KGHSH and LQKENI. Here the CDR3 DNA reads TGTGCCAGCTCACTGGGGACAAATGAAGCTTTCTTT. This codes for CASSLGTNEAFF.

Only a few counts were recorded for this clone. This chain joins TRBV6-5 and TRBJ1-2; D unresolved. The germline V and J ends were trimmed by 3 bases and 3 bases, with 17 bases remaining between them. CDR1 is MNHEY and CDR2 is SVGAGI in the germline V gene. The CDR3 has 16 amino acids. CDR3 loop: CASSYRPTGTDYGYTF. CDR3 in DNA: TGTGCCAGCAGTTATCGTCCCACCGGTACTGACTATGGCTACACCTTC.

The V call is TRBV28, the J call TRBJ1-2, with 7 bases identical to TRBD1. V dropped 5 bases and J dropped 5; count of bases not matched to a gene: 2. The CDR3 contains 12 residues. From germline, CDR1 is MDHEN and CDR2 SYDVKM. CDR3 in DNA: TGTGCCAGCAGTAACAGGGGTTATGGCTACACCTTC. Translating it yields CASSNRGYGYTF.

The V and J genes are TRBV27 and TRBJ2-1; TRBD2 matches at 8 bases. With 6 bases clipped from V and 4 bases from J, the junction kept 14 bases outside the gene matches. Germline CDR1 and CDR2: MNHEY and SMNVEV (reference sequence). This CDR3 is 17 amino acids long. CDR3 sequence: CASSRGEAGGAYNEQFF. For the CDR3, the DNA is TGTGCCAGCAGCCGTGGGGAGGCCGGGGGGGCTTACAATGAGCAGTTCTTC.

This chain uses TRBV24-1 with TRBJ1-5; the D gene is possibly TRBD1 (5 bases). V was cut by 0 bases and J by 3 bases, with 11 bases left in between. The CDR3 is 16 amino acids. Germline values: CDR1 KGHDR, CDR2 SFDVKD. CDR3 in amino acids: CATSDLMTVNNQPQHF. CDR3 bases: TGTGCCACCAGTGATTTGATGACAGTAAACAATCAGCCCCAGCATTTT.

This chain connects TRBV9 to TRBJ2-3; the match to TRBD2 covers 15 bases. V dropped 4 bases and J dropped 4; count of bases not matched to a gene: 4. The CDR3 loop spans 16 amino acids. The germline V gene has CDR1 SGDLS and CDR2 YYNGEE. CDR3 amino acids: CASSPGLAGGPDTQYF. The DNA of the CDR3 is TGTGCCAGCAGCCCCGGACTAGCGGGGGGGCCAGATACGCAGTATTTT.

The rearrangement uses TRBV28 and TRBJ1-5; D is possibly TRBD1 (5 bases). V lost 7 bases, J lost 0 bases, and 13 bases lay in between. This CDR3 comprises 15 residues. Per germline, CDR1 MDHEN and CDR2 SYDVKM. The CDR3 region is CASTAPGYSNQPQHF. The CDR3 nucleotides read TGTGCCAGCACTGCCCCAGGGTATAGCAATCAGCCCCAGCATTTT.

The chain combines TRBV11-3 with TRBJ2-1; 9 bases fit TRBD1. J gave up 4 bases and V 4 bases, and 8 bases lay outside the gene matches. Germline CDR1 and CDR2: SGHNT and YENEEA. The CDR3 sequence is 16 residues long. CDR3 DNA: TGTGCCAGCAGCTCTAAACAGGGGGCGTATTACAATGAGCAGTTCTTC. Its translation: CASSSKQGAYYNEQFF.

CDR3 nucleotide sequence: TGTGCCAGCAGCCCCTACGCGGCTGGAAACACCATATATTTT. Protein sequence: CASSPYAAGNTIYF. V usage is TRBV7-2 and J usage is TRBJ1-3; D is ambiguous. Germline V gene sequence: CDR1 SGHTA, CDR2 FQGNSA. Trimming shortened V by 5 bases and J by 2 bases, and 10 bases separated the two germline ends. This CDR3 has 14 residues.